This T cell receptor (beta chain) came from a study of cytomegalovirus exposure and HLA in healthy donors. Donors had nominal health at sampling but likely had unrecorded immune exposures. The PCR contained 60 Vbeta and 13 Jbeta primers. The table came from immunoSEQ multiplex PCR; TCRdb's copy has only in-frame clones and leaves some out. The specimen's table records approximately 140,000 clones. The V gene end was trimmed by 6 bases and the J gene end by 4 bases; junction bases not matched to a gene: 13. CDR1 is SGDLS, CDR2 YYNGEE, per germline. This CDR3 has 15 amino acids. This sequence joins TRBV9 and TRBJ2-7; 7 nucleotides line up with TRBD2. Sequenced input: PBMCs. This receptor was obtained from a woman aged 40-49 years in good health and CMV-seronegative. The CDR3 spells CASNPIGTTVYEQYV. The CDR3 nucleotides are TGTGCCAGCAACCCAATCGGGACTACGGTTTACGAGCAGTACGTC.